This record looks at one T cell receptor (beta chain) sequence and its context. Amplification used 60 Vbeta primers and 13 Jbeta primers. Data came from immunoSEQ multiplex PCR; TCRdb stores just in-frame clones and leaves some out. The sample has around 91,000 clones, over 75% seen once. These data are taken from a study of cytomegalovirus exposure and HLA in healthy donors. The CDR3 is made up of 17 amino acids. Germline CDR1 is SGHTA and CDR2 is FQGNSA. V lost 5 bases to trimming and J lost 1 base; unmatched junction nucleotides: 10. The source is a male donor in good health and CMV-seropositive. The chain joins TRBV7-2 to TRBJ2-2; TRBD2 agrees at 7 bases. The sequencing sample was made of PBMCs. The CDR3 protein is CASSPVSGSKNTGELFF. CDR3 DNA sequence: TGTGCCAGCAGCCCAGTTAGCGGGTCAAAGAACACCGGGGAGCTGTTTTTT. The entire variable domain, with the rest obtained from reference TRBV7-2 and TRBJ2-2, is as follows: GAGVSQSPSNKVTEKGKDVELRCDPISGHTALYWYRQSLGQGLEFLIYFQGNSAPDKSGLPSDRFSAERTGGSVSTLTIQRTQQEDSAVYLCASSPVSGSKNTGELFFGEGSRLTVL.